This TCR beta chain was profiled in a study of shared clonotypes between healthy human individuals. About the research overall: A donor's plate count was three for CD4 naive and three for CD4 memory; CD8 naive had two and CD8 memory one.

CD45RO-negative CD8 cells positively selected for CCR7 made up the naive population, which excluded terminally differentiated effector memory CD45RA+ cells. CDR1 is SEHNR and CDR2 is FQNEAQ in the germline V gene (reference sequence). The V end was cut by 5 bases, the J end by 7 bases, with 12 bases between. The CDR3 runs 12 residues. TCRdb's table, derived via immunoSEQ multiplex PCR, lists solely in-frame clones and lacks some. Counted here are under 2,000,000 clones, approximately 95% occurring once; the ten biggest clones make up 1% to 1.5%. What was sequenced was naive CD8+ T cells sorted from blood. The chain is built from TRBV7-9 and TRBJ2-7; D gene unclear. The origin of this receptor is a man between 18 and 29 years old in good health. The CDR3 DNA reads as TGTGCCAGCAGCCGATTAGATCAGGAGCAGTACTTC. It yields the protein CASSRLDQEQYF.